This entry features one T cell receptor (beta chain) sequence. Its antigen is currently unknown. The data derive from a study of shared clonotypes between healthy human individuals. Study-wide results and limits: Rarefaction demonstrated incomplete sorted-subset sequencing despite large depth.

It was across several immunoSEQ plates that each subset's genomic DNA was evenly split. TCRdb keeps only in-frame clones here, not all; method: immunoSEQ multiplex PCR. Of 2,500,000 or so clones in the sample, around 93% were seen once. Germline V lookup: CDR1 MNHNS, CDR2 SASEGT. The CDR3 length is 12 residues. V shed 10 bases and J 4 bases; nucleotides not matched to a gene: 4. The sequence derives from a man between 18 and 29 years old in good health. Some clones in this sample may be carry-over from other donors' samples. Sequencing used naive CD4+ T cells from PBMCs. Stated subset: CD45RA+ positively selected. The chain combines TRBV6-1 with TRBJ1-2; 9 bases agree with TRBD1. The CDR3 spells CATRTGAYGYTF. The CDR3 DNA follows: TGTGCCACCCGGACAGGGGCCTATGGCTACACCTTC.